This T cell receptor beta chain was observed in a study of beta chain features in type 1 diabetes. In the study overall: When patients were set against healthy donors, age, gender and cell yields were similar. Whole-study findings and limits: Among all four CD4+ subsets, Type 1 diabetes patients had TCRB CDR3s that were moderately but significantly shorter.

This CDR3 has 16 residues. Trimming took 3 bases from V and 0 from J, leaving 14 bases between them. Germline CDR1 is SGDLS and CDR2 is YYNGEE. As for this clone: Its antigen is still unknown.

The entirety of the isolated RNA underwent reverse transcription, so expressed TCRB transcripts were sequenced. The method was immunoSEQ multiplex PCR; TCRdb's version includes in-frame clones alone and lacks a portion of them. This repertoire shows some 660,000 clones, more than 13% found once; its top ten account for 0.035% to 0.04%. Sequences were obtained from naive CD4+ T cells from blood. This chain uses TRBV9 with TRBJ2-3, with D maybe TRBD1 (6 bases). The TCR originated in a man between 18 and 35 years old with type 1 diabetes. CDR3 nucleotides: TGTGCCAGCAGCGCCTCGTACAGGGTCAGCACAGATACGCAGTATTTT. Encoded protein: CASSASYRVSTDTQYF.